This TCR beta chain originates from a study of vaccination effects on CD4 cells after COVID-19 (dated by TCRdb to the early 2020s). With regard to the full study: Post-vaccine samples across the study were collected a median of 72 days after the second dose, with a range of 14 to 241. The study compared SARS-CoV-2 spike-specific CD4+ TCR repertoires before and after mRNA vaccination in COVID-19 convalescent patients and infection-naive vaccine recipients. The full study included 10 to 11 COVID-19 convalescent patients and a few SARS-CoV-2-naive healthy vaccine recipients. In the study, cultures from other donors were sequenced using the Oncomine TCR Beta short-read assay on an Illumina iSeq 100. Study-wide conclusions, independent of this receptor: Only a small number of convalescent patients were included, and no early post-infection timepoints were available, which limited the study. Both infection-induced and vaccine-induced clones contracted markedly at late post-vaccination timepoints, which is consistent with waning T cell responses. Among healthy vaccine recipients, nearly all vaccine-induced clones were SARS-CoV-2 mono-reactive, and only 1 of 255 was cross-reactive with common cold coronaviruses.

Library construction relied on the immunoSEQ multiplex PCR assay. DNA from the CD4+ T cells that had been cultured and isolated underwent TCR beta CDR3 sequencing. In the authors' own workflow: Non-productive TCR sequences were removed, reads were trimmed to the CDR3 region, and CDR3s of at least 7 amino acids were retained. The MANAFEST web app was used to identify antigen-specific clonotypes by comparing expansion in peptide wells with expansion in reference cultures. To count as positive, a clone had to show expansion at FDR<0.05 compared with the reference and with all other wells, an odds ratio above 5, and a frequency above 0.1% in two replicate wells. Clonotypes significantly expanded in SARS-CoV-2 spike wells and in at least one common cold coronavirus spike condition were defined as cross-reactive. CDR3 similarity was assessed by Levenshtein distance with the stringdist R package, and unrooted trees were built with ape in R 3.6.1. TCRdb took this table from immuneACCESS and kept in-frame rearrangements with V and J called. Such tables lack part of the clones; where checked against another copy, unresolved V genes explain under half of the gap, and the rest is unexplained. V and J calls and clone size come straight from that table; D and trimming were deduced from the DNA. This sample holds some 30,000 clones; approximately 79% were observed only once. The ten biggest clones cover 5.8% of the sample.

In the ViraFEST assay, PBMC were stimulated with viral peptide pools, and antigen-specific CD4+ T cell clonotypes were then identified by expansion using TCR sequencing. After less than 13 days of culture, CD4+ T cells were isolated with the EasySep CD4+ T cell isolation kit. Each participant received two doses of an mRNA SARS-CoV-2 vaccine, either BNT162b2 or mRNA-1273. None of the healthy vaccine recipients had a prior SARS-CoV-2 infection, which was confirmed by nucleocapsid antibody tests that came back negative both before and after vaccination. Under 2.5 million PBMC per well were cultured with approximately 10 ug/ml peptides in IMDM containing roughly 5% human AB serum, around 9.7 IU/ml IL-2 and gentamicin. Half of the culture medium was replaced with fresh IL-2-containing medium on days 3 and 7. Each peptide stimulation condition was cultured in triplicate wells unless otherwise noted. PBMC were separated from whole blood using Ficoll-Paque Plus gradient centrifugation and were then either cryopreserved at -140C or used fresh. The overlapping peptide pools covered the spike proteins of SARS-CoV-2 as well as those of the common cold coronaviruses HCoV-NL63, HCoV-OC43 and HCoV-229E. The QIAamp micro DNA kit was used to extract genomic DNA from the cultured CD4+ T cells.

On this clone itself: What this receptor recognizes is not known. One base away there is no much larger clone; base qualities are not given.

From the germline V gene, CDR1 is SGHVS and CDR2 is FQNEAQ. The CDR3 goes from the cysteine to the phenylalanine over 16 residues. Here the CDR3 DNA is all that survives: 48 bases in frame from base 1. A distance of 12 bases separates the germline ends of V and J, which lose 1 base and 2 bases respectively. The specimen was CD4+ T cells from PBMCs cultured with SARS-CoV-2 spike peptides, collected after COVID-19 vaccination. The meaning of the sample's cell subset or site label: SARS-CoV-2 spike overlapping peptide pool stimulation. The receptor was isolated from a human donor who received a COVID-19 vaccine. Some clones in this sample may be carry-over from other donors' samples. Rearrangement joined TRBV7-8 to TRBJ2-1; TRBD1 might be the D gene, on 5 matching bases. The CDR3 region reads CASSLGGAGTYNEQFF. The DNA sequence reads TGTGCCAGCAGCTTAGGTGGAGCAGGGACCTACAATGAGCAGTTCTTC.